Shown below are 23 T cell receptor beta chains from a single sample sequenced in a study of spatial heterogeneity in lung cancer. Via MiXCR, TCRdb re-called the 5' RACE reads, giving one row per CDR3 protein. The table includes almost 75,000 distinct CDR3 sequences, 10% to 15% detected once. Time point denoted: sample taken at primary tumor resection. Whole RNA, which was extracted from tumor, nontumor lung tissue or frozen PBMC, was sequenced without any cell sorting. Sequencing was performed on PBMCs, taken at surgery. The receptors were sampled from a male donor with early-stage non-small cell lung cancer.

This clonotype came up many times. This chain connects TRBV5-1 to TRBJ2-7, with D perhaps given as TRBD1 or TRBD2 (5 bases each). The length of the CDR3 is 17 residues. The germline V gene has CDR1 SGHRS and CDR2 YFSETQ. Trimming stripped 0 bases from V and 0 bases from J, with 16 bases between. The CDR3, as DNA: TGCGCCAGCAGCTTGGTACTTGACGGGGCCCGCTCCTACGAGCAGTACTTC. Translating gives CASSLVLDGARSYEQYF.

This clonotype was seen only a few times. V usage is TRBV29-1 and J usage is TRBJ2-1, with D unresolved. Looked up from germline, CDR1 is SQVTM and CDR2 is ANQGSEA. Trimming shortened V by 5 bases and J by 1 base, and 6 bases separated the two germline ends. The CDR3 length is 12 residues. The CDR3 DNA is TGCAGCGTTTATGGGTCCTACAATGAGCAGTTCTTC. Protein product: CSVYGSYNEQFF.

Ten or more counts support this clonotype. The chain employs TRBV29-1 and TRBJ2-2; D is uncertain. CDR3 length: 12 residues. V was pared by 3 bases and J by 5 bases, with 7 bases between. The V gene's germline CDR1 is SQVTM and CDR2 ANQGSEA. CDR3 nucleotide sequence: TGCAGCGTTGATATGGGGACCGGGGAGCTGTTTTTT. Amino acids: CSVDMGTGELFF.

The V gene is TRBV3-1, the J gene TRBJ2-1; 8 bases agree with TRBD1. CDR3 length: 17 residues. Germline V CDR1 and CDR2: LGHDT, YNNKEL (reference sequence). V gave up 1 base and J gave up 3 bases; unmatched junction bases: 8. CDR3 DNA: TGTGCCAGCAGCCAAGGCTCCGGGGACAGGCGCTACAATGAGCAGTTCTTC. It yields the protein CASSQGSGDRRYNEQFF.

The table lists this clonotype with a few counts. The V gene is TRBV21-1, the J gene TRBJ2-5; TRBD2 is taken as the D call from the table, unchecked against the DNA. TRBV21-1 represents a pseudogene. This CDR3 is built from 16 residues. The CDR3 coding sequence is TGTGCCAGCAGCAAAATCCTAGCGGGAGGACGAGAGACCCAGTACTTC. It encodes CASSKILAGGRETQYF.

A few counts support this clonotype. The V and J genes are TRBV29-1 and TRBJ1-1, with D possibly matching TRBD1 (5 bases). This CDR3 spans 14 amino acids. Looked up from germline, CDR1 is SQVTM and CDR2 is ANQGSEA. The V and J ends lost 2 bases and 0 bases respectively, with 10 bases between them. The DNA of the CDR3 is TGCAGCGTTGAAAACAGGCCCGTGAACACTGAAGCTTTCTTT. Protein product: CSVENRPVNTEAFF.

The sample holds many counts of this clonotype. This chain connects TRBV3-1 to TRBJ2-7, with 7 bases that match TRBD2. The length of the CDR3 is 13 residues. Germline values: CDR1 LGHDT, CDR2 YNNKEL (reference sequence). Trimming removed 9 bases from V and 1 base from J; junction bases left unmatched: 6. The DNA for the CDR3 is TGTGCCAGTACCGGGACTACTTCCTACGAGCAGTACTTC. Translated, it gives CASTGTTSYEQYF.

The CDR3 loop is CAWSVKVSGETQYF. The CDR3 coding sequence is TGTGCCTGGAGTGTAAAAGTTTCGGGGGAGACCCAGTACTTC. The J gene is TRBJ2-5, the V gene TRBV30, with D tentatively TRBD2 (5 bases). Trimming pared 0 bases from V and 5 bases from J, leaving 13 bases between. Germline V gene sequence: CDR1 GTSNPN, CDR2 SVGIG (reference sequence). The CDR3 contains 14 residues.

The rearrangement uses TRBV29-1 and TRBJ1-1; 7 bases agree with TRBD1. The germline gives CDR1 SQVTM, CDR2 ANQGSEA. This CDR3 region has 11 residues. The V segment lost 7 bases and the J segment 1 base; nucleotides outside the gene matches: 0. The CDR3 reads CSGQGNTEAFF. The CDR3 DNA follows: TGCAGCGGACAGGGGAACACTGAAGCTTTCTTT.

This clonotype occurred many times. The V and J genes are TRBV6-1 and TRBJ1-5; unclear D gene. The V and J ends lost 3 bases and 7 bases respectively, with 10 bases between them. The CDR3 is made up of 13 amino acids. Per germline, CDR1 MNHNS and CDR2 SASEGT. The CDR3 is CASSDPPGQPQHF. The CDR3 nucleotides read TGTGCCAGCAGTGATCCCCCGGGGCAGCCCCAGCATTTT.

This clonotype was seen ten or more times. The rearrangement joins TRBV29-1 to TRBJ2-3; the match to TRBD2 covers 10 bases. The CDR3 loop spans 17 amino acids. The V and J ends lost 7 bases and 1 base, in that order; junction bases with no gene match: 14. Germline values: CDR1 SQVTM, CDR2 ANQGSEA. The CDR3 is CSAPLQREGTGTDTQYF. The CDR3 DNA reads TGCAGCGCCCCCCTCCAGCGGGAGGGAACCGGCACAGATACGCAGTATTTT.

CDR3 region: CASSLGQGPILNYEQYF. CDR3 nucleotides: TGCGCCAGCAGCTTGGGCCAGGGTCCCATTTTGAACTACGAGCAGTACTTC. This chain connects TRBV5-1 to TRBJ2-7, with a weak D call TRBD1 (5 bases). The germline CDR1 and CDR2 sequences are SGHRS and YFSETQ. The V end was cut by 0 bases, the J end by 3 bases, with 19 bases between. This CDR3 region has 17 residues.

This clonotype was detected only a few times. The chain is built from TRBV6-2 or TRBV6-3 and TRBJ1-2; D is unresolved. From germline, CDR1 is MNHEY and CDR2 SVGEGT. CDR3 size: 15 residues. V gave up 1 base and J gave up 2 bases, with 11 bases separating them. The CDR3 spells CASSYFGRANYGYTF. CDR3 DNA sequence: TGTGCCAGCAGTTACTTTGGCCGAGCGAACTATGGCTACACCTTC.

This clonotype was observed a few times. The genes are TRBV7-2 and TRBJ1-1; D might be TRBD1 (5 bases). The CDR3 is made up of 15 amino acids. The germline CDR1 and CDR2 sequences are SGHTA and FQGNSA. Trimming took 1 base from V and 4 from J, leaving 13 bases between them. The CDR3 bases are TGTGCCAGCAGCTTAGTTGGGGGGATGGGCACTGAAGCTTTCTTT. Encoded protein: CASSLVGGMGTEAFF.

This clonotype has a handful of counts. The J gene is TRBJ2-7, the V gene TRBV7-2; 8 bases map to TRBD2. Per the germline V gene, CDR1 is SGHTA and CDR2 is FQGNSA. Unmatched junction bases numbered 8, after V lost 5 bases and J lost 2 bases. The CDR3 is made up of 15 amino acids. CDR3 loop: CASSPLAAIAYEQYF. DNA for the CDR3: TGTGCCAGCAGCCCACTAGCGGCAATAGCCTACGAGCAGTACTTC.

The rearrangement joins TRBV2 to TRBJ2-3; tentatively, D is TRBD2 (5 bases). The CDR3 contains 14 residues. Between the trimmed V and J ends, which lost 6 bases and 4 bases, there was a span of 14 bases. Germline CDR1 SNHLY, CDR2 FYNNEI. CDR3 DNA sequence: TGTGCCAGCAGAGCGAGGAGTAGCGCAGATACGCAGTATTTT. It is translated as CASRARSSADTQYF.

In this sample, this clonotype turned up a few times. The rearrangement links TRBV11-2 to TRBJ2-5, with TRBD2 as a possible D gene (6 bases). CDR3 size: 14 residues. The ends were cut back, 5 bases at V and 8 bases at J, with 18 bases in the middle. CDR1 and CDR2 from the germline V gene are SGHAT and FQNNGV. DNA of the CDR3: TGTGCCAGCAGCCCATCGGACTATCAATTTACCCAGTACTTC. It encodes CASSPSDYQFTQYF.

The chain has TRBV2 and TRBJ2-7; 9 positions agree with TRBD2. The germline V gene has CDR1 SNHLY and CDR2 FYNNEI. CDR3 length: 17 amino acids. V was clipped by 5 bases and J by 0 bases; unmatched bases: 11. CDR3 bases: TGTGCCAGCAGTCTAGAGACTAGCGGACATTACTCCTACGAGCAGTACTTC. Translation: CASSLETSGHYSYEQYF.

This clonotype was found a few times. The V gene is TRBV7-9, the J gene TRBJ2-3; 7 nucleotides align to TRBD1. In germline, CDR1 is SEHNR, CDR2 FQNEAQ (reference sequence). The CDR3 extends over 13 amino acids. V lost 5 bases, J lost 3 bases, and 2 bases stayed unmatched. The CDR3 region has the DNA TGTGCCAGCAGCCCAGGGGGAACAGATACGCAGTATTTT. This translates into CASSPGGTDTQYF.

This clonotype was found a few times. CDR3 region: CAWSVLLAGVNEQFF. CDR3 DNA: TGTGCCTGGAGTGTACTACTAGCGGGAGTCAATGAGCAGTTCTTC. The chain links TRBV30 to TRBJ2-1; TRBD2 matches 11 bases. The CDR3 is 15 residues long. The trim removed 0 bases at V and 6 bases at J, leaving 4 bases unmatched. Per the germline V gene, CDR1 is GTSNPN and CDR2 is SVGIG (reference sequence).

The chain is built from TRBV7-2 and TRBJ2-3, with no clear D. V was clipped by 3 bases and J by 2 bases, with 6 bases between them. The CDR3 contains 13 residues. From germline, CDR1 is SGHTA and CDR2 FQGNSA. In DNA form, the CDR3 reads TGTGCCAGCAGCTTGGCCCACACAGATACGCAGTATTTT. Amino acids: CASSLAHTDTQYF.

This chain uses TRBV6-6 with TRBJ1-1; no clear D. V dropped 2 bases and J dropped 3 bases, with 19 bases sitting between them. Germline loops: CDR1 MNHNY, CDR2 SVGAGI (reference sequence). This CDR3 contains 17 residues. The DNA of the CDR3 is TGTGCCAGCAGTTACGTGCCAGTAAGCCTTGGGGACACTGAAGCTTTCTTT. Its translation: CASSYVPVSLGDTEAFF.

V and J are TRBV12-3 or TRBV12-4 and TRBJ1-1; 7 bases align to TRBD1. The J segment lost 3 bases and the V segment lost 5 bases, leaving 3 bases of the junction unmatched. The CDR3 runs to 13 residues. The CDR3 nucleotides read TGTGCCAGCAGTCCGACAGGGCACACTGAAGCTTTCTTT. Translation: CASSPTGHTEAFF.